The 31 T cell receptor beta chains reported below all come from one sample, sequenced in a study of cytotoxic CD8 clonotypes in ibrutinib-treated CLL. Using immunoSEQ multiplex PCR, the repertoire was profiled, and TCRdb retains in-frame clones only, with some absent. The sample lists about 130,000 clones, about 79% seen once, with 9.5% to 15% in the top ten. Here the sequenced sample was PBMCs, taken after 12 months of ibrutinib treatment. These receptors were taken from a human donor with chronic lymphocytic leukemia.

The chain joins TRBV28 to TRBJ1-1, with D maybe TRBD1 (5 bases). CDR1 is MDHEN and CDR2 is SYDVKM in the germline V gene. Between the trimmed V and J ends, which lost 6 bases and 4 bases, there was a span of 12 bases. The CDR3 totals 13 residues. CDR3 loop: CASRLWGVTEAFF. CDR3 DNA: TGTGCCAGCAGACTCTGGGGGGTCACTGAAGCTTTCTTT.

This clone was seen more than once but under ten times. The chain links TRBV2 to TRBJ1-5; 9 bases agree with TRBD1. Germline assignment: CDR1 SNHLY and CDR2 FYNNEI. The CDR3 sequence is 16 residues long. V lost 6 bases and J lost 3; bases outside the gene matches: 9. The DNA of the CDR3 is TGTGCCAGCAGGAGGGACAGGGACATTCCCAATCAGCCCCAGCATTTT. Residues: CASRRDRDIPNQPQHF.

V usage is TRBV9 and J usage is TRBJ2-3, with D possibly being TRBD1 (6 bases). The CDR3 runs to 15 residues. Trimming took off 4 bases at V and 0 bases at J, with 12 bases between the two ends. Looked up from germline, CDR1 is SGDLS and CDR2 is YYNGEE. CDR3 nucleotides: TGTGCCAGCAGCCCTGGGACAACTAGCACAGATACGCAGTATTTT. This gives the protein CASSPGTTSTDTQYF.

This CDR3 reads CASSNQLGSGANVLTF. The CDR3 coding sequence is TGTGCCAGCTCAAATCAGTTGGGATCTGGGGCCAACGTCCTGACTTTC. V is TRBV18 and J is TRBJ2-6; D is uncertain. Germline V gene sequence: CDR1 KGHSH, CDR2 LQKENI. CDR3 length equals 16 residues. V was trimmed by 5 bases and J by 1 base, leaving 12 bases between them.

CDR3 sequence: CAIRKASGDNTEAFF. CDR3 DNA sequence: TGTGCCATCAGAAAAGCAAGCGGGGATAACACTGAAGCTTTCTTT. The chain employs TRBV10-3 and TRBJ1-1; no firm D call. In germline, CDR1 is ENHRY, CDR2 SYGVKD. Trimming pared 6 bases from V and 2 bases from J, leaving 16 bases between. The CDR3 has 15 amino acids.

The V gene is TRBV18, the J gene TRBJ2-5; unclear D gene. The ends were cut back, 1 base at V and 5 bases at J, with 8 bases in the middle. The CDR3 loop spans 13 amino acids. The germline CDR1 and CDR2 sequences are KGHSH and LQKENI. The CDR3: CASSPLGEETQYF. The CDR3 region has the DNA TGTGCCAGCTCACCACTAGGAGAGGAGACCCAGTACTTC.

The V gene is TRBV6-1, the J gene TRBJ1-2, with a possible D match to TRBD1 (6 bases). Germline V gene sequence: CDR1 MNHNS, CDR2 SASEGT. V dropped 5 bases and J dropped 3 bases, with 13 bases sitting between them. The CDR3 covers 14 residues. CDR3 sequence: CASSQGLVDYGYTF. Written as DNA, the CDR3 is TGTGCCAGCAGTCAGGGGTTGGTTGACTATGGCTACACCTTC.

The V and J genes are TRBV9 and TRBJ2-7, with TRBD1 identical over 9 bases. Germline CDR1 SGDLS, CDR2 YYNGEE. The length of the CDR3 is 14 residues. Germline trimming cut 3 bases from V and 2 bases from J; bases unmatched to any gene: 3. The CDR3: CASSGTGVPYEQYF. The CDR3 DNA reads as TGTGCCAGCAGCGGGACAGGGGTTCCCTACGAGCAGTACTTC.

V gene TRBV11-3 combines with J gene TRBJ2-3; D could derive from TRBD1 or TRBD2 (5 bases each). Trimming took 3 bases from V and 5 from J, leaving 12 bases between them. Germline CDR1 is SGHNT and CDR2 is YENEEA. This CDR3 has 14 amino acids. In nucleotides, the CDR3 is TGTGCCAGCAGCTTGACCGGGGCTCGAGATACGCAGTATTTT. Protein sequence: CASSLTGARDTQYF.

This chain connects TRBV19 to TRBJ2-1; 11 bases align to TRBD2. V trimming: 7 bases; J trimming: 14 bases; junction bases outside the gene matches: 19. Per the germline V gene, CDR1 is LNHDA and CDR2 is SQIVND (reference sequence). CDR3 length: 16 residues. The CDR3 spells CASTTTGGLAGGAKFF. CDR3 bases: TGTGCCAGTACTACAACCGGTGGGCTAGCGGGAGGAGCAAAGTTCTTC.

CDR3 region: CASSGGNIQYF. CDR3 bases: TGTGCCAGCAGCGGAGGAAACATTCAGTACTTC. V gene TRBV9 combines with J gene TRBJ2-4; no clear D. The germline CDR1 and CDR2 sequences are SGDLS and YYNGEE. This CDR3 region has 11 residues. Trimming took off 3 bases at V and 6 bases at J, with 4 bases between the two ends.

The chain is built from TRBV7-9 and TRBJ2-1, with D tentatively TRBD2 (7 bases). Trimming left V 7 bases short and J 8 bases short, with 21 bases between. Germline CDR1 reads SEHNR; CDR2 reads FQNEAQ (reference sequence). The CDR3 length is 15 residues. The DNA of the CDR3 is TGTGCCAGCACCCCGGGGGGCGGTACGGAGGATGAGCAGTTCTTC. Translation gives CASTPGGGTEDEQFF.

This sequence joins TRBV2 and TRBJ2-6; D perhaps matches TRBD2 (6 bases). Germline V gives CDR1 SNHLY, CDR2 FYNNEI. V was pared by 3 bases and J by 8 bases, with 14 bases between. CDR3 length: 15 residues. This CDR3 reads CASSDGGSATNVLTF. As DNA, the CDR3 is TGTGCCAGCAGTGATGGAGGGTCTGCTACCAACGTCCTGACTTTC.

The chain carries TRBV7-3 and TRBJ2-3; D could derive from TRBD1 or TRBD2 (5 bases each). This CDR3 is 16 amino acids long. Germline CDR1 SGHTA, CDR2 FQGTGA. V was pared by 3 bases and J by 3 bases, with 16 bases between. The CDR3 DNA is TGTGCCAGCAGCTTGCCCTCCGGGGCGTTAACAGATACGCAGTATTTT. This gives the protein CASSLPSGALTDTQYF.

CDR3 coding DNA: TGTGCCAGTTCCCCCAGGGCCAAAAACATTCAGTACTTC. Translating gives CASSPRAKNIQYF. This sequence joins TRBV19 and TRBJ2-4, with D unclear. V was cut by 8 bases and J by 1 base, with 9 bases left in between. In germline, CDR1 is LNHDA, CDR2 SQIVND (reference sequence). This CDR3 spans 13 amino acids.

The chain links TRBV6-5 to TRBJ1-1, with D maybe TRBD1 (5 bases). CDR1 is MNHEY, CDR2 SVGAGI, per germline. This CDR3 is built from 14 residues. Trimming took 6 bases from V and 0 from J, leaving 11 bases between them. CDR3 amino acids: CASRISGLNTEAFF. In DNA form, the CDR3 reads TGTGCCAGCAGGATATCAGGGTTGAACACTGAAGCTTTCTTT.

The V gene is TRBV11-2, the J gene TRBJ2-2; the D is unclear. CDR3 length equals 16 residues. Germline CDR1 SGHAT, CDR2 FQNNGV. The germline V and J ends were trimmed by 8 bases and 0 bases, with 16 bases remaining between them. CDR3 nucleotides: TGTGCCAGCCCAATTAGATTAGGAGCGAACACCGGGGAGCTGTTTTTT. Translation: CASPIRLGANTGELFF.

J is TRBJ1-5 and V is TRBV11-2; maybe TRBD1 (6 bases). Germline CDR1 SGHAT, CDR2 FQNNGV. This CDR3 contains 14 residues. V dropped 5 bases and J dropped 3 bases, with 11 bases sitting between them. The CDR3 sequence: CASSATGNNQPQHF. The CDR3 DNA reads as TGTGCCAGCAGCGCGACAGGTAACAATCAGCCCCAGCATTTT.

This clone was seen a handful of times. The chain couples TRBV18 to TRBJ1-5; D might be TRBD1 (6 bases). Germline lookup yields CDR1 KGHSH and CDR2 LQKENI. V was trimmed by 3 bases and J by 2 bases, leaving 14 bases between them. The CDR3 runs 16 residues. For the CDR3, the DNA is TGTGCCAGCTCACCGCAACAGGGTGTAGGCAATCAGCCCCAGCATTTT. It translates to CASSPQQGVGNQPQHF. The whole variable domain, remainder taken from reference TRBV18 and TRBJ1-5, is NAGVMQNPRHLVRRRGQEARLRCSPMKGHSHVYWYRQLPEEGLKFMVYLQKENIIDESGMPKERFSAEFPKEGPSILRIQQVVRGDSAAYFCASSPQQGVGNQPQHFGDGTRLSIL.

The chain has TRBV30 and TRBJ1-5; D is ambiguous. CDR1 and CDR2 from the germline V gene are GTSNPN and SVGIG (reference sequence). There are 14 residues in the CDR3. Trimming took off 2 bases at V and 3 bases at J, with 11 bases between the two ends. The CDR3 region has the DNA TGTGCCTGGAGTACCCAGGCCGCCAATCAGCCCCAGCATTTT. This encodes CAWSTQAANQPQHF.

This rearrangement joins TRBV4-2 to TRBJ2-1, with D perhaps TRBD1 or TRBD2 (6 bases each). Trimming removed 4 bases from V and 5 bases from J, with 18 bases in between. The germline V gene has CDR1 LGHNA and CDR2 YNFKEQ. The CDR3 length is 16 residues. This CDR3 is CASSLERGGGNNEQFF. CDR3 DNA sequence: TGTGCCAGCAGCCTAGAGCGCGGAGGGGGGAACAATGAGCAGTTCTTC.

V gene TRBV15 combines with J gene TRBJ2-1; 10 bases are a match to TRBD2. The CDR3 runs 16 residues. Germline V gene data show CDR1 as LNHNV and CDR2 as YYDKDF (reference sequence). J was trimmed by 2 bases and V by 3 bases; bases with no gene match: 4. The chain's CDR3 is CATSSLTSGTYNEQFF. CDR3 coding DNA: TGTGCCACCAGCAGCCTAACTAGCGGGACCTACAATGAGCAGTTCTTC.

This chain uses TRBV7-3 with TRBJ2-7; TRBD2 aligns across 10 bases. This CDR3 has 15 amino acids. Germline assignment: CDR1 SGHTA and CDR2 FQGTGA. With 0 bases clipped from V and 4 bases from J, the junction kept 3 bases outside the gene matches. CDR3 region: CASSLTGTSVYEQYF. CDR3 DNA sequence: TGTGCCAGCAGCTTAACAGGGACTAGCGTGTACGAGCAGTACTTC.

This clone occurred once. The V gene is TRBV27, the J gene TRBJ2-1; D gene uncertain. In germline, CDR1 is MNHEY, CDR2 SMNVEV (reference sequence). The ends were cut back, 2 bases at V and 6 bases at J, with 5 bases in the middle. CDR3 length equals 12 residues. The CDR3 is CASSLDPNEQFF. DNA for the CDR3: TGTGCCAGCAGTTTAGACCCCAATGAGCAGTTCTTC.

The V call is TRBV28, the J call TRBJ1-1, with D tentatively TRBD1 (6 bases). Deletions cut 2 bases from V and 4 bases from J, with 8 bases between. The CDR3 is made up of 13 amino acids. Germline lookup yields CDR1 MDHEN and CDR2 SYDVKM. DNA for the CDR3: TGTGCCAGCAGTTTAGCCAGGGGCACTGAAGCTTTCTTT. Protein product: CASSLARGTEAFF.

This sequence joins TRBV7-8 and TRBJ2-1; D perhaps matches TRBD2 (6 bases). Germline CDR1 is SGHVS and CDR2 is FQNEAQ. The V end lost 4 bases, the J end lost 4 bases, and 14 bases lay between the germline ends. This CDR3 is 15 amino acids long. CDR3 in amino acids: CASSSIAVQYNEQFF. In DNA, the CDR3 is TGTGCCAGCAGCTCAATAGCGGTACAATACAATGAGCAGTTCTTC.

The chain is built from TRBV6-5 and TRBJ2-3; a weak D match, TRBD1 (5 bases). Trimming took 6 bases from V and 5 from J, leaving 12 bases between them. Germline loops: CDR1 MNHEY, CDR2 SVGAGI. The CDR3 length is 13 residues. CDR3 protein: CASSPLGQDTQYF. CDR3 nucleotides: TGTGCCAGCAGCCCCTTGGGGCAAGATACGCAGTATTTT.

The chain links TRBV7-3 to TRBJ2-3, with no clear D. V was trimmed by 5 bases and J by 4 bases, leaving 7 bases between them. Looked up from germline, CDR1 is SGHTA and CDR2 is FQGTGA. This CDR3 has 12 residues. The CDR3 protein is CASSRFPDTQYF. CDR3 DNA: TGTGCCAGCAGCCGGTTCCCAGATACGCAGTATTTT. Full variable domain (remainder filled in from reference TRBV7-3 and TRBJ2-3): GAGVSQTPSNKVTEKGKYVELRCDPISGHTALYWYRQSLGQGPEFLIYFQGTGAADDSGLPNDRFFAVRPEGSVSTLKIQRTERGDSAVYLCASSRFPDTQYFGPGTRLTVL.

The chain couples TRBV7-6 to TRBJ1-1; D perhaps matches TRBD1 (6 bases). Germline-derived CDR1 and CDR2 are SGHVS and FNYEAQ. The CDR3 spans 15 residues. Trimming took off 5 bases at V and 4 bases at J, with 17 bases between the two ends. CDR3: CASSRQGQGPTEAFF. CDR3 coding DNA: TGTGCCAGCAGCCGGCAGGGGCAGGGCCCCACTGAAGCTTTCTTT.

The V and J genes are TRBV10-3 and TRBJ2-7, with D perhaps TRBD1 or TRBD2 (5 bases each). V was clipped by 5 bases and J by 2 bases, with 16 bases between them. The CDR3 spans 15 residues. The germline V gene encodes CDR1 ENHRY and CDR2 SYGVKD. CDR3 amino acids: CAISSERGPAYEQYF. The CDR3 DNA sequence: TGTGCCATCAGTTCCGAACGGGGACCCGCCTACGAGCAGTACTTC.

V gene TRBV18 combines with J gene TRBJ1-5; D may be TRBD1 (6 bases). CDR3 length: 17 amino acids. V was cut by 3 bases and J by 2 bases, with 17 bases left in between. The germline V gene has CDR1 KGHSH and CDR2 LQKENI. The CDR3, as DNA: TGTGCCAGCTCACCTCGACGGGGGCAAGAGGGCAATCAGCCCCAGCATTTT. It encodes CASSPRRGQEGNQPQHF.